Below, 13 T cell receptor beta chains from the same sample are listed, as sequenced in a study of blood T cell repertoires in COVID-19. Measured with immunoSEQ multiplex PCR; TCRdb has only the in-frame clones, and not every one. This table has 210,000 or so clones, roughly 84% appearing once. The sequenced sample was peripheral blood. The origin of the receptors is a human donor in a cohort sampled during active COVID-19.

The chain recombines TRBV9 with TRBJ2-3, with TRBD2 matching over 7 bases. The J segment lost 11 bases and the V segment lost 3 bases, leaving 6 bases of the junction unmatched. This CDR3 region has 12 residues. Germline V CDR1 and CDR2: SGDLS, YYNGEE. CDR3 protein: CASSAGGSLQYF. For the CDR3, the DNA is TGTGCCAGCAGCGCCGGGGGGTCACTGCAGTATTTT.

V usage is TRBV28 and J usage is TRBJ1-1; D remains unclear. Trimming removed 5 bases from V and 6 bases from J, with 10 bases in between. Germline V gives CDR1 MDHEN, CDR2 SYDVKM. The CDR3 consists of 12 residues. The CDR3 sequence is CASSVRLAEAFF. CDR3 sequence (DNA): TGTGCCAGCAGTGTCAGGTTGGCTGAAGCTTTCTTT.

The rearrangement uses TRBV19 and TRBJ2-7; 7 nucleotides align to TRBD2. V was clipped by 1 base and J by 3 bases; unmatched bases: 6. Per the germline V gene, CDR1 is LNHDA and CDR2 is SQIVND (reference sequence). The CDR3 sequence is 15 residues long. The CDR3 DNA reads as TGTGCCAGTAGTATAGCGGGAGGCTCCTTCTACGAGCAGTACTTC. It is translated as CASSIAGGSFYEQYF.

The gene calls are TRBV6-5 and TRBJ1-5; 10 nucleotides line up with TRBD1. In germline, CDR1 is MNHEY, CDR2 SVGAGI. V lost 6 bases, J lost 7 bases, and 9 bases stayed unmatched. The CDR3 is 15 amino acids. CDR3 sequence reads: CASRRSTGGAQPQHF. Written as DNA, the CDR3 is TGTGCCAGCAGAAGGTCGACAGGGGGCGCCCAGCCCCAGCATTTT.

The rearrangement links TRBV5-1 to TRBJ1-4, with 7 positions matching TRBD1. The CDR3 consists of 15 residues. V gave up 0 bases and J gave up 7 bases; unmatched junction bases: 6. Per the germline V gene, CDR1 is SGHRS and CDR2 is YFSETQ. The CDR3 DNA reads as TGCGCCAGCAGCTTGGTAGGGGGCCTAGCTGAAAAACTGTTTTTT. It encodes CASSLVGGLAEKLFF.

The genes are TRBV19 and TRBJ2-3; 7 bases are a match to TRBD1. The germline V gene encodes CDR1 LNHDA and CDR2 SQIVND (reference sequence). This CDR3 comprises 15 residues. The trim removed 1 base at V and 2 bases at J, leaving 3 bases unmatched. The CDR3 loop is CASSIAGQYTDTQYF. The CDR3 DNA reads TGTGCCAGTAGTATAGCGGGACAGTACACAGATACGCAGTATTTT.

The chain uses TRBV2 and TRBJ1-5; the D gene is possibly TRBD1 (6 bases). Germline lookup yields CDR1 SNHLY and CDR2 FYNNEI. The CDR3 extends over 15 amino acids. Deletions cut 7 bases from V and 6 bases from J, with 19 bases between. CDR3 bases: TGTGCCAGCACCGGGGGGCCGGAGAGGGGTCAGCCCCAGCATTTT. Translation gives CASTGGPERGQPQHF.

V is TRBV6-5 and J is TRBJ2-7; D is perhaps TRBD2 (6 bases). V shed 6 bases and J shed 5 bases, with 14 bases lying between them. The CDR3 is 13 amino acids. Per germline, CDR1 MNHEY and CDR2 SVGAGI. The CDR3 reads CASRARGIHEQYV. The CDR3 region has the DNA TGTGCCAGCAGGGCACGGGGGATACACGAGCAGTACGTC.

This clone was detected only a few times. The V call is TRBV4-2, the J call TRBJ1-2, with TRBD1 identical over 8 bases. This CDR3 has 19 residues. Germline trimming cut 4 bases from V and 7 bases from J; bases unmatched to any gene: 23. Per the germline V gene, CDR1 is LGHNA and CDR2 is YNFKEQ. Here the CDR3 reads CASSPHNSRQGRVLGGYTF. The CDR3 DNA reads TGTGCCAGCAGCCCTCATAACTCCCGACAGGGGAGGGTGTTGGGTGGCTACACCTTC.

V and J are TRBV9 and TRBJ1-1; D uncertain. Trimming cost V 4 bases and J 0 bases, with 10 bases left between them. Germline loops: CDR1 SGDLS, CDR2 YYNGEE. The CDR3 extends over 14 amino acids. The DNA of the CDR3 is TGTGCCAGCAGCCCACACCCAGTGAACACTGAAGCTTTCTTT. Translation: CASSPHPVNTEAFF.

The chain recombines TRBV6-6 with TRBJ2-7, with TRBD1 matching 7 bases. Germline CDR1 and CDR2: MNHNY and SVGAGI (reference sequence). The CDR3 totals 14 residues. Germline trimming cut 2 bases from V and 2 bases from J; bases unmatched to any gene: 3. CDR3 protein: CASSYTGTAYEQYF. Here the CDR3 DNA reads TGTGCCAGCAGTTACACCGGGACAGCCTACGAGCAGTACTTC.

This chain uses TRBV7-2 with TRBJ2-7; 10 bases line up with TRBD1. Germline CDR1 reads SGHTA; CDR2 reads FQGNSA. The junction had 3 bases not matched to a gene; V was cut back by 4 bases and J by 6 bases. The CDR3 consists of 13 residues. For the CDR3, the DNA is TGTGCCAGCAGCTCGGGACAGGGGCGCGAGCAGTACTTC. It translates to CASSSGQGREQYF.

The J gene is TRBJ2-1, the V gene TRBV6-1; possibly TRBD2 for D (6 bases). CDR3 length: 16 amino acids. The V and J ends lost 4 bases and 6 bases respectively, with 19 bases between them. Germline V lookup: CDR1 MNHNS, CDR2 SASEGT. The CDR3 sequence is CASSASGDFGANEQFF. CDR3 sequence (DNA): TGTGCCAGCAGTGCATCGGGGGATTTCGGGGCCAATGAGCAGTTCTTC.